The 5 T cell receptor beta chains reported below all come from one sample, sequenced in a study of T cells in Graves' hyperthyroidism and ophthalmopathy. TCR beta CDR3 sequences were amplified from RNA transcripts. First-round RT-PCR targeting the TCR CDR3 was performed with the HTBI primer set. TCRdb recomputed calls from the multiplex PCR reads with MiXCR, one row per CDR3 protein. The sample has about 720,000 distinct CDR3 sequences; roughly 17% are singletons. Sequenced sample: blood. All receptors derive from a man aged 18 to 35 with Graves' hyperthyroidism.

This clonotype was found a few times. This may be a read error: a much more frequent sequence differs by one nucleotide. CDR3 DNA: TGTGCCAGCAGTTTTAGTATTTCCCACGAGCAGTACTTC. It encodes CASSFSISHEQYF. The V and J genes are TRBV28 and TRBJ2-7, with D uncertain. Germline V gene sequence: CDR1 MDHEN, CDR2 SYDVKM. The V end lost 3 bases, the J end lost 5 bases, and 11 bases lay between the germline ends. This CDR3 has 13 residues.

There are a few counts of this clonotype. The chain couples TRBV20-1 to TRBJ1-5, with D unclear. Germline assignment: CDR1 DFQATT and CDR2 SNEGSKA (reference sequence). The CDR3 has 13 amino acids. The ends were cut back, 1 base at V and 5 bases at J, with 9 bases in the middle. The chain's CDR3 is CSARGDGDQPQHF. The CDR3 DNA sequence: TGCAGTGCTAGAGGAGACGGGGATCAGCCCCAGCATTTT.

This clonotype has ten or more counts. The chain uses TRBV3-1 and TRBJ2-1; 7 bases line up with TRBD2. CDR1 LGHDT and CDR2 YNNKEL come from the germline V gene (reference sequence). This CDR3 contains 15 residues. The V and J ends lost 6 bases and 3 bases, in that order; junction bases with no gene match: 8. The CDR3 DNA is TGTGCCAGCAGACCGAGCGGGATCCGCTACAATGAGCAGTTCTTC. Translation gives CASRPSGIRYNEQFF.

This clonotype was observed many times. The chain combines TRBV3-1 with TRBJ2-7; TRBD1 agrees at 10 bases. This CDR3 is built from 15 residues. The germline V gene has CDR1 LGHDT and CDR2 YNNKEL (reference sequence). With 0 bases clipped from V and 1 base from J, the junction kept 0 bases outside the gene matches. Here the CDR3 reads CASSQEDRGSYEQYF. The CDR3 DNA is TGTGCCAGCAGCCAAGAGGACAGGGGGTCCTACGAGCAGTACTTC.

This clonotype came up many times. The rearrangement joins TRBV29-1 to TRBJ1-1, with D tentatively TRBD1 (6 bases). Trimming took off 7 bases at V and 7 bases at J, with 19 bases between the two ends. The germline CDR1 and CDR2 sequences are SQVTM and ANQGSEA. The CDR3 covers 13 residues. CDR3 in DNA: TGCAGCGCCGGGGGGGGCGAAGGGGTTGAAGCTTTCTTT. Its protein product is CSAGGGEGVEAFF.